Listed here are 16 T cell receptor beta chains from one sample, sequenced in a study of T-cell reconstitution after alpha-beta-depleted transplantation in children. This sample's TCRbeta library carried unique molecular identifier barcodes. MiXCR, applied by TCRdb to the PCR reads, yields one record per CDR3 protein. This table holds just under 550,000 distinct CDR3 sequences, 15% to 20% found once. The material sequenced was PBMCs from the stem cell graft donor, taken from the stem cell graft. All receptors derive from a human donor who donated a stem cell graft to a child with acute lymphoblastic leukemia.

The chain uses TRBV20-1 and TRBJ1-5; TRBD1 might be the D (6 bases). Germline V lookup: CDR1 DFQATT, CDR2 SNEGSKA (reference sequence). V lost 3 bases, J lost 7 bases, and 13 bases lay in between. The CDR3 covers 13 residues. The CDR3 DNA reads TGCAGTGCTAGGAACGGAGGGGGGCAGCCCCAGCATTTT. This gives the protein CSARNGGGQPQHF.

The chain combines TRBV11-2 with TRBJ2-7; TRBD1 matches at 7 bases. The CDR3 contains 13 residues. The V gene's germline CDR1 is SGHAT and CDR2 FQNNGV. Trimming removed 8 bases from V and 0 bases from J; junction bases left unmatched: 4. As DNA, the CDR3 is TGTGCCAGCGGACAGGCAAGCTCCTACGAGCAGTACTTC. Its protein product is CASGQASSYEQYF.

This clonotype was seen only a few times. J is TRBJ2-7 and V is TRBV27; D gene unclear. The CDR3 sequence is 15 residues long. V gave up 4 bases and J gave up 2 bases, with 15 bases separating them. CDR1 is MNHEY, CDR2 SMNVEV, per germline (reference sequence). CDR3: CASSSLQGRTYEQYF. CDR3 sequence (DNA): TGTGCCAGCAGTTCACTTCAAGGCAGAACCTACGAGCAGTACTTC.

V gene TRBV20-1 combines with J gene TRBJ1-5, with D unresolved. Germline-derived CDR1 and CDR2 are DFQATT and SNEGSKA (reference sequence). The CDR3 runs to 13 residues. Trimming shortened V by 6 bases and J by 4 bases, and 13 bases separated the two germline ends. CDR3: CSARTGGNQPQHF. In DNA, the CDR3 is TGCAGTGCAAGGACGGGAGGGAATCAGCCCCAGCATTTT.

This clonotype was seen many times. This chain joins TRBV27 and TRBJ2-3, with 8 bases lining up with TRBD1. Germline CDR1 and CDR2: MNHEY and SMNVEV (reference sequence). Trimming took 4 bases from V and 5 from J; bases not matched to a gene: 8. This CDR3 has 15 amino acids. CDR3 DNA sequence: TGTGCCAGCAGTTCGTATCAGGGGGCTGGAGATACGCAGTATTTT. It yields the protein CASSSYQGAGDTQYF.

The chain combines TRBV6-1 with TRBJ1-5; D may be TRBD1 (5 bases). V was cut by 7 bases and J by 4 bases, with 17 bases left in between. This CDR3 comprises 15 residues. The germline V gene encodes CDR1 MNHNS and CDR2 SASEGT. The CDR3 sequence: CASKARETRNQPQHF. CDR3 nucleotides: TGTGCCAGCAAAGCCAGGGAAACTAGAAATCAGCCCCAGCATTTT.

V is TRBV6-1 and J is TRBJ2-5; tentative D call: TRBD2 (6 bases). The V end was cut by 6 bases, the J end by 1 base, with 15 bases between. Germline V gene sequence: CDR1 MNHNS, CDR2 SASEGT. The CDR3 spans 15 residues. DNA of the CDR3: TGTGCCAGCAGGGGACTGGGGCTTTCCCAAGAGACCCAGTACTTC. Protein product: CASRGLGLSQETQYF.

This clonotype was observed a handful of times. J is TRBJ2-7 and V is TRBV5-1; 11 positions match TRBD1. This CDR3 spans 15 amino acids. The V gene's germline CDR1 is SGHRS and CDR2 YFSETQ. The V segment lost 2 bases and the J segment 3 bases; nucleotides outside the gene matches: 4. Here the CDR3 reads CASSFGTGGNYEQYF. The CDR3 bases are TGCGCCAGCAGCTTCGGGACAGGGGGTAACTACGAGCAGTACTTC.

V is TRBV29-1 and J is TRBJ1-1, with D tentatively TRBD1 (6 bases). CDR1 is SQVTM, CDR2 ANQGSEA, per germline. The CDR3 contains 10 residues. Trimming shortened V by 6 bases and J by 11 bases, and 13 bases separated the two germline ends. The CDR3 DNA is TGCAGCGTCCCTGGACAGACGGCTTTCTTT. Translating it yields CSVPGQTAFF.

J is TRBJ1-5 and V is TRBV12-3 or TRBV12-4; the D gene is possibly TRBD1 (5 bases). The CDR3 covers 17 residues. Trimming left V 5 bases short and J 5 bases short, with 22 bases between. In DNA form, the CDR3 reads TGTGCCAGCAGTCCTGCCGGTACTGGGGGTCATTATCAGCCCCAGCATTTT. This codes for CASSPAGTGGHYQPQHF.

V usage is TRBV20-1 and J usage is TRBJ2-3, with 10 bases identical to TRBD2. V shed 8 bases and J 2 bases; nucleotides not matched to a gene: 7. Germline V gene sequence: CDR1 DFQATT, CDR2 SNEGSKA (reference sequence). The CDR3 extends over 14 amino acids. The CDR3 loop is CSPSSGRITDTQYF. In DNA, the CDR3 is TGCAGTCCCTCTAGCGGGAGAATCACAGATACGCAGTATTTT.

This rearrangement joins TRBV5-1 to TRBJ2-7; the D gene is possibly TRBD2 (6 bases). The V end was cut by 0 bases, the J end by 4 bases, with 17 bases between. This CDR3 has 16 residues. CDR1 is SGHRS, CDR2 YFSETQ, per germline. CDR3 nucleotide sequence: TGCGCCAGCAGCTTGGCCCCCTGGCGGGATCGGTACGAGCAGTACTTC. Amino acid sequence: CASSLAPWRDRYEQYF. The full variable domain, rest sourced from reference TRBV5-1 and TRBJ2-7, is KAGVTQTPRYLIKTRGQQVTLSCSPISGHRSVSWYQQTPGQGLQFLFEYFSETQRNKGNFPGRFSGRQFSNSRSEMNVSTLELGDSALYLCASSLAPWRDRYEQYFGPGTRLTVT.

The rearrangement uses TRBV3-1 and TRBJ2-7; D ambiguous. The CDR3 runs 13 residues. Germline V gene lookup returns CDR1 LGHDT and CDR2 YNNKEL (reference sequence). Trimming cost V 0 bases and J 9 bases, with 12 bases left between them. As DNA, the CDR3 is TGTGCCAGCAGCCAAGACGTGAGTGGCCGGCAGTACTTC. Its protein product is CASSQDVSGRQYF.

This clonotype occurred a few times. V and J are TRBV12-3 or TRBV12-4 and TRBJ2-2; 9 nucleotides agree with TRBD2. CDR3 size: 17 residues. The V gene end was trimmed by 6 bases and the J gene end by 0 bases; junction bases not matched to a gene: 8. The CDR3 DNA reads TGTGCCAGCAGGTCCCGCGGGAGGGCAACGAACACCGGGGAGCTGTTTTTT. The encoded protein is CASRSRGRATNTGELFF.

The sample holds a few counts of this clonotype. The rearrangement uses TRBV5-1 and TRBJ2-7; 7 positions match TRBD1. The V and J ends lost 4 bases and 3 bases, in that order; junction bases with no gene match: 4. The CDR3 is made up of 13 amino acids. Looked up from germline, CDR1 is SGHRS and CDR2 is YFSETQ. CDR3 bases: TGCGCCAGCAGCACCGGGACAGACTACGAGCAGTACTTC. Its protein is CASSTGTDYEQYF.

This rearrangement joins TRBV5-1 to TRBJ1-4, with TRBD1 matching over 9 bases. The germline gives CDR1 SGHRS, CDR2 YFSETQ. This CDR3 comprises 14 residues. Unmatched junction bases numbered 7, after V lost 6 bases and J lost 7 bases. The CDR3, as DNA: TGCGCCAGCACACTGACAGGGGGGACTGAAAAACTGTTTTTT. Its translation: CASTLTGGTEKLFF.